The present T cell receptor beta chain was sequenced within a study of blood T cells in healthy people across ages. Combining a sample-barcoded 5' primer with a J-beta primer mix, a second PCR ran for about 7 to 11 cycles. Every cDNA was tagged by a template-switch adaptor with 12 random nucleotides. TCRdb re-called the 5' RACE reads with MiXCR, one entry per CDR3 protein. Of hundreds of thousands of distinct CDR3 sequences detected, about 54% appear once; the ten largest clones hold 30% to 40%. The CDR3 extends over 14 amino acids. Looked up from germline, CDR1 is SGHDT and CDR2 is YYEEEE. Trimming took off 3 bases at V and 2 bases at J, with 9 bases between the two ends.

Sequencing was carried out using blood. The chain combines TRBV5-6 with TRBJ2-1, with TRBD2 as a possible D gene (6 bases). This clonotype was sampled from a man between 60 and 75 years old in good health. The CDR3 loop reads CASSWEVAYNEQFF. The CDR3, as DNA: TGTGCCAGCAGCTGGGAGGTGGCCTACAATGAGCAGTTCTTC.